This T cell receptor beta chain was retrieved from a study of early stage breast cancer tumors. About the study: ER+/PR+/HER2- status applied to about 80% of the 16 invasive breast tumors. Among about twelve ER+/PR+/HER2- tumors, eight were ductal, four lobular. Around 10-fold was the mean read coverage per sample. Study results and caveats: Comparing each tissue with blood distinguished tumor from normal in about 85% of the 16 patients.

As for this clone: Antigen: not known.

Profiling relied on immunoSEQ multiplex PCR, and the TCRdb table lists in-frame clones only, not all of them. The sample lists 45,000 to 60,000 clones; about 90% were seen once. The CDR3 runs to 16 residues. Germline V CDR1 and CDR2: LNHDA, SQIVND (reference sequence). J lost 4 bases, V lost 5 bases, and 12 bases had no gene match. Sequencing input: blood. The clonotype originates from a person aged 70 to 85 with breast cancer. This chain connects TRBV19 to TRBJ1-1; 8 bases align to TRBD1. This chain's CDR3 is CASSWDRSSMSTEAFF. As DNA, the CDR3 is TGTGCCAGTAGTTGGGACAGGTCCTCGATGAGCACTGAAGCTTTCTTT. The full variable domain, in which reference TRBV19 and TRBJ1-1 provide the parts outside the CDR3, is DGGITQSPKYLFRKEGQNVTLSCEQNLNHDAMYWYRQDPGQGLRLIYYSQIVNDFQKGDIAEGYSVSREKKESFPLTVTSAQKNPTAFYLCASSWDRSSMSTEAFFGQGTRLTVV.